Listed below are T cell receptor beta chains from one sample, sequenced in a study of T cell responses to AZD1222 COVID-19 vaccine. Generated by immunoSEQ multiplex PCR, the TCRdb table keeps only in-frame clones and is missing some. This table holds 40,000 to 65,000 clones, 70% to 85% found once. The source material was peripheral blood, sampled on day 0 of AZD1222 vaccination. The source is an adult in good health. CDR3s include the opening cysteine and the closing phenylalanine or tryptophan. The D gene is left open where the match is weak. Some rows have no size entry. The others give once, few or many, or a class for an expanded clone.

TRBV21-1,once,TRBJ2-7,-,TGTGCCAGCAACCGACAGGGGAGGCCGAGCTACGAGCAGTACTTC,CASNRQGRPSYEQYF
TRBV3-1/TRBV3-2,-,TRBJ1-6,TRBD1,TGTGCCAGCAGCCAGGGACAGCGAGATAATTCACCCCTCCACTTT,CASSQGQRDNSPLHF
TRBV11-2,-,TRBJ2-3,TRBD2,TGTGCCAGCAGCTTAGTAGCGGGAGGCACAGATACGCAGTATTTT,CASSLVAGGTDTQYF
TRBV7-6,-,TRBJ2-1,-,TGTGCCAGCAGCCCAGAGCGAATCTCCTACAATGAGCAGTTCTTC,CASSPERISYNEQFF
TRBV9,-,TRBJ2-1,TRBD2,TGTGCCAGCAGCGTAACAGTAGCGGGAGGAGGCAATGAGCAGTTCTTC,CASSVTVAGGGNEQFF
TRBV4-1,-,TRBJ2-1,TRBD1,TGCGCCAGCAGCCAGGCACAGGGGAGCTCCTACAATGAGCAGTTCTTC,CASSQAQGSSYNEQFF
TRBV12-3/TRBV12-4,-,TRBJ2-3,-,TGTGCCAGCAGTTTAGGGGCAGATACGCAGTATTTT,CASSLGADTQYF
TRBV3-1/TRBV3-2,-,TRBJ2-3,-,TGTGCCAGCAGCCCACCGGGGGGCACAGATACGCAGTATTTT,CASSPPGGTDTQYF
TRBV10-3,-,TRBJ2-1,TRBD2,TGTGCCATCAGTGAGTTTTCGGGACTAGCGAACAATGAGCAGTTCTTC,CAISEFSGLANNEQFF
TRBV12-3/TRBV12-4,-,TRBJ1-5,-,TGTGCCAGCAGTTTAAACAGGGATCAGCCCCAGCATTTT,CASSLNRDQPQHF
TRBV6-5,-,TRBJ2-1,TRBD2,TGTGCCAGCGAAGCGGCGGGAGGGCCCTATGAGCAGTTCTTC,CASEAAGGPYEQFF
TRBV10-3,-,TRBJ1-1,-,TGTGCCATCAGTGAGGGGCAGGGAGGAACTGAAGCTTTCTTT,CAISEGQGGTEAFF
TRBV28,-,TRBJ1-5,-,TGTGCCAGCAGTTTCGGCCCCTTCAGTCAGCCCCAGCATTTT,CASSFGPFSQPQHF
TRBV18,-,TRBJ1-1,-,TGTGCCAGCTTCACCGGGGGGAACACTGAAGCTTTCTTT,CASFTGGNTEAFF
TRBV27,few,TRBJ2-5,TRBD2,TGTGCCAGCAGTTTATTGGGGACTAGCGGGAGAGAGACCCAGTACTTC,CASSLLGTSGRETQYF
TRBV7-9,few,TRBJ1-4,-,TGTGCCAGCAGCCCCCCGGCTGGACGGGGTAATGAAAAACTGTTTTTT,CASSPPAGRGNEKLFF
TRBV15,-,TRBJ1-6,TRBD1,TGTGCCACCAGCAGAGATATCGGGGACAGGTCACCCCTCCACTTT,CATSRDIGDRSPLHF
TRBV5-1,-,TRBJ2-7,TRBD1,TGCGCCAGCAGCACACAGGGGTACGAGCAGTACTTC,CASSTQGYEQYF
TRBV7-6,-,TRBJ1-1,-,TGTGCCAGCAGCCAGGACCTAAACACTGAAGCTTTCTTT,CASSQDLNTEAFF
TRBV5-1,-,TRBJ2-1,TRBD2,TGCGCCAGCAGCTTGACTAGCGGGAGGGTCAATGAGCAGTTCTTC,CASSLTSGRVNEQFF
TRBV20-1,-,TRBJ2-3,-,TGCAGTGCTAGTAAGGGCGGAACCAGAACAGATACGCAGTATTTT,CSASKGGTRTDTQYF
TRBV11-3,-,TRBJ2-5,-,TGTGCCAGCAGCTTTATTTTGGGACGGGCCGCGTACCAAGAGACCCAGTACTTC,CASSFILGRAAYQETQYF
TRBV25-1,-,TRBJ2-5,TRBD2,TGTGCCAGCAGTGATTTGGCGGGAGGGGAGACCCAGTACTTC,CASSDLAGGETQYF
TRBV5-1,-,TRBJ2-1,-,TGCGCCAGCAGCTTGGTGGTCGACTACAATGAGCAGTTCTTC,CASSLVVDYNEQFF
TRBV3-1/TRBV3-2,-,TRBJ1-1,TRBD1,TGTGCCAGCAGCCAACGGCAGGGGGTTTTGAACACTGAAGCTTTCTTT,CASSQRQGVLNTEAFF
TRBV4-1,few,TRBJ1-2,TRBD1,TGCGCCAGCAGCCAGACAGGGTTAGTACAAGGTGGCTACACCTTC,CASSQTGLVQGGYTF
TRBV5-1,-,TRBJ1-3,-,TGCGCCAGCAGCTTGGGATCACCGGGCCACTCTGGAAACACCATATATTTT,CASSLGSPGHSGNTIYF